One TCR beta chain is described in this entry. The data were obtained in a study of blood T cell repertoires in COVID-19. Study information: Collection of acute and convalescent COVID-19 samples took place in the United States, Italy and Spain.

Authors' methods: Reference gene primer amplification gave nucleated cell count estimates. The repertoire was sequenced with immunoSEQ multiplex PCR; TCRdb's copy has only in-frame clones and lacks some. D and trimming come from the DNA, and the V and J calls and clone size come from that table. The sample shows about 190,000 clones, around nine tenths of them seen only once. Germline V lookup: CDR1 MGHRA, CDR2 YSYEKL. V dropped 0 bases and J dropped 6 bases, with 15 bases sitting between them. The CDR3 runs 17 residues. This clonotype was sampled from a man in his thirties or forties with acute or convalescent COVID-19. The material sequenced was peripheral blood. The chain has TRBV4-1 and TRBJ1-6; D unresolved. CDR3 DNA sequence: TGCGCCAGCAGCCAAGACCCCGAGGAGAGCGTTAATTCACCCCTCCACTTT. This codes for CASSQDPEESVNSPLHF.